The 24 T cell receptor beta chains listed next were all sequenced from one sample in a study of T-cell reconstitution after alpha-beta-depleted transplantation in children. Library preparation (for TCRbeta) was performed with unique molecular identifiers. MiXCR was run by TCRdb on the PCR reads, yielding one entry per CDR3 protein. The repertoire holds more than 45,000 distinct CDR3 sequences, with around 50% as singletons. The sequenced sample was peripheral blood, obtained before TCRalphabeta/CD19-depleted stem cell transplant. These receptors all come from a boy under two years old with SCID, due to receive a stem cell transplant.

Written as DNA, the CDR3 is TGTGCCAGCAGCTTAGTCGTTCCAGATACGCAGTATTTT. Amino acids: CASSLVVPDTQYF. This chain joins TRBV7-2 and TRBJ2-3; D ambiguous. This CDR3 is built from 13 residues. CDR1 is SGHTA and CDR2 is FQGNSA in the germline V gene. Trimming left V 1 base short and J 4 bases short, with 6 bases between.

This clonotype has just a few counts. The chain combines TRBV7-9 with TRBJ2-1; no definite D call. This CDR3 is 13 amino acids long. Germline CDR1 and CDR2: SEHNR and FQNEAQ (reference sequence). The ends were cut back, 7 bases at V and 0 bases at J, with 7 bases in the middle. In nucleotides, the CDR3 is TGTGCCAGCACCGCCCCCTCCTACAATGAGCAGTTCTTC. It yields the protein CASTAPSYNEQFF.

Concerning this clonotype itself: A much larger clone is a single base away; this may be a read error. The chain combines TRBV4-2 with TRBJ2-5; D gene uncertain. This CDR3 has 13 residues. The germline CDR1 and CDR2 sequences are LGHNA and YNFKEQ. The CDR3 DNA follows: TGTGCCAGCAGCCAAGAGTGGCGAGAGACCCAGTCCTTC. As protein: CASSQEWRETQSF.

In its sample, this clonotype was seen a few times. The chain employs TRBV5-1 and TRBJ2-1; 8 bases fit TRBD1. After removal of 4 bases from V and 2 bases from J, the junction contained 11 bases not matched to a gene. This CDR3 region has 17 residues. The V gene's germline CDR1 is SGHRS and CDR2 YFSETQ. CDR3 in amino acids: CASSPGTGTSTYNEQFF. As DNA, the CDR3 is TGCGCCAGCAGCCCGGGGACAGGCACCTCTACCTACAATGAGCAGTTCTTC.

The chain combines TRBV20-1 with TRBJ1-1, with 7 bases fitting TRBD1. The CDR3 length is 14 residues. Germline V lookup: CDR1 DFQATT, CDR2 SNEGSKA (reference sequence). Trimming removed 5 bases from V and 3 bases from J; junction bases left unmatched: 9. The CDR3 DNA reads as TGCAGTGCTGCACCGGGACAGTTCCACACTGAAGCTTTCTTT. It specifies CSAAPGQFHTEAFF.

There are many counts of this clonotype. V is TRBV27 and J is TRBJ1-2; 7 positions agree with TRBD1. CDR1 MNHEY and CDR2 SMNVEV come from the germline V gene (reference sequence). The J segment lost 6 bases and the V segment lost 3 bases, leaving 4 bases of the junction unmatched. CDR3 size: 13 residues. As DNA, the CDR3 is TGTGCCAGCAGTTTGACAGGGAAGGATGGCTACACCTTC. Translation: CASSLTGKDGYTF.

This rearrangement joins TRBV24-1 to TRBJ2-1; 7 bases fit TRBD1. The CDR3 runs 16 residues. The ends lost 1 base at V and 7 bases at J; junction bases unmatched: 9. Germline V gene lookup returns CDR1 KGHDR and CDR2 SFDVKD. The CDR3, as DNA: TGTGCCACCAGTGATTTTTTGGGGACAGCCTTTAATGAGCAGTTCTTC. Translated: CATSDFLGTAFNEQFF.

The chain has TRBV7-9 and TRBJ2-3; 8 nucleotides align to TRBD2. Germline lookup yields CDR1 SEHNR and CDR2 FQNEAQ (reference sequence). CDR3 size: 15 residues. Losses at the gene ends were 5 bases for V and 0 bases for J; bases not matched to a gene: 4. CDR3 protein: CASSIGGGSTDTQYF. The CDR3, as DNA: TGTGCCAGCAGCATCGGGGGGGGTAGCACAGATACGCAGTATTTT.

This clonotype was counted between two and nine times. The chain combines TRBV20-1 with TRBJ1-1, with TRBD1 as a possible D gene (6 bases). Germline-derived CDR1 and CDR2 are DFQATT and SNEGSKA (reference sequence). Deletions cut 3 bases from V and 1 base from J, with 12 bases between. The CDR3 runs 14 residues. The CDR3 DNA sequence: TGCAGTGCTAGGGCGGGACAAGCGAACACTGAAGCTTTCTTT. Its translation: CSARAGQANTEAFF.

The chain recombines TRBV7-8 with TRBJ2-5; 9 bases align to TRBD1. Germline CDR1 SGHVS, CDR2 FQNEAQ. V lost 6 bases to trimming and J lost 3 bases; unmatched junction nucleotides: 11. The CDR3 runs to 16 residues. The CDR3 DNA reads as TGTGCCAGCAGTACCATAGCAGACAGGGGGAAAGAGACCCAGTACTTC. Its translation is CASSTIADRGKETQYF.

The rearrangement joins TRBV10-3 to TRBJ2-5; 9 nucleotides align to TRBD2. With V trimmed by 3 bases and J by 4 bases, 12 bases remained unmatched. This CDR3 is built from 17 residues. Germline V gives CDR1 ENHRY, CDR2 SYGVKD. The DNA of the CDR3 is TGTGCCATCAGTGATCAGGAGGAGCGGGGGGTCGGAGAGACCCAGTACTTC. Its translation is CAISDQEERGVGETQYF.

CDR3 DNA sequence: TGTGCCAGCAGTTTGGGGCTAGCGGGGTACGAGCAGTACTTC. Translating gives CASSLGLAGYEQYF. The rearrangement joins TRBV6-5 to TRBJ2-7; 9 bases line up with TRBD2. CDR3 length: 14 amino acids. Germline V gene data show CDR1 as MNHEY and CDR2 as SVGAGI. The ends lost 4 bases at V and 4 bases at J; junction bases unmatched: 5.

V usage is TRBV18 and J usage is TRBJ1-2, with D unresolved. V lost 0 bases to trimming and J lost 3 bases, with 11 bases between them. Germline V gene data show CDR1 as KGHSH and CDR2 as LQKENI. This CDR3 is 15 amino acids long. The CDR3 DNA sequence: TGTGCCAGCTCACCACCAGCAGTAGCCCACTATGGCTACACCTTC. This encodes CASSPPAVAHYGYTF.

The V gene is TRBV6-5, the J gene TRBJ2-5; tentatively, D is TRBD2 (5 bases). Germline assignment: CDR1 MNHEY and CDR2 SVGAGI. The CDR3 spans 15 residues. The V gene lost 1 base and the J gene lost 1 base, with 10 bases spanning the gap. Written as DNA, the CDR3 is TGTGCCAGCAGTTACTACCGGGGAGCCCAAGAGACCCAGTACTTC. It is translated as CASSYYRGAQETQYF.

The J gene is TRBJ2-1, the V gene TRBV5-5, with 12 bases that match TRBD1. The length of the CDR3 is 17 residues. Germline CDR1 reads SGHKS; CDR2 reads YYEKEE (reference sequence). The junction had 6 bases not matched to a gene; V was cut back by 3 bases and J by 2 bases. CDR3 sequence reads: CASSSRDRGLAYNEQFF. For the CDR3, the DNA is TGTGCCAGCAGCTCCCGGGACAGGGGGCTAGCCTACAATGAGCAGTTCTTC.

V usage is TRBV5-1 and J usage is TRBJ2-3, with a weak D call TRBD2 (5 bases). The CDR3 covers 17 residues. The V gene's germline CDR1 is SGHRS and CDR2 YFSETQ. Deletions cut 4 bases from V and 0 bases from J, with 18 bases between. CDR3 region: CASSLAGEAPSTDTQYF. In nucleotides, the CDR3 is TGCGCCAGCAGCCTTGCCGGGGAAGCACCAAGCACAGATACGCAGTATTTT. Supplemented by reference TRBV5-1 and TRBJ2-3, the full variable domain reads KAGVTQTPRYLIKTRGQQVTLSCSPISGHRSVSWYQQTPGQGLQFLFEYFSETQRNKGNFPGRFSGRQFSNSRSEMNVSTLELGDSALYLCASSLAGEAPSTDTQYFGPGTRLTVL.

The chain joins TRBV7-2 to TRBJ2-4; the D is unclear. Germline CDR1 is SGHTA and CDR2 is FQGNSA. The CDR3 contains 14 residues. Trimming cost V 1 base and J 1 base, with 5 bases left between them. The CDR3 region is CASSLEGAKNIQYF. In DNA, the CDR3 is TGTGCCAGCAGCTTAGAGGGTGCCAAAAACATTCAGTACTTC.

The rearrangement links TRBV4-1 to TRBJ1-5, with a tentative D call TRBD1 (6 bases). The CDR3 sequence is 15 residues long. Trimming shortened V by 0 bases and J by 4 bases, and 10 bases separated the two germline ends. CDR1 is MGHRA, CDR2 YSYEKL, per germline. CDR3 sequence: CASSQDRGTNQPQHF. The DNA for the CDR3 is TGCGCCAGCAGCCAAGACAGGGGTACAAATCAGCCCCAGCATTTT.

This chain links TRBV27 with TRBJ1-2; 8 bases line up with TRBD1. Germline-derived CDR1 and CDR2 are MNHEY and SMNVEV (reference sequence). CDR3 length: 13 amino acids. V dropped 5 bases and J dropped 8; count of bases not matched to a gene: 7. CDR3 loop: CASSPQGAPGYTF. The CDR3 DNA is TGTGCCAGCAGTCCTCAGGGGGCCCCAGGCTACACCTTC.

The gene calls are TRBV7-2 and TRBJ1-3; weak D call: TRBD1 (5 bases). CDR1 SGHTA and CDR2 FQGNSA come from the germline V gene. This CDR3 spans 15 amino acids. The V end lost 5 bases, the J end lost 4 bases, and 15 bases lay between the germline ends. CDR3 DNA sequence: TGTGCCAGCAGCCCAGACGGGCAGGGAGGAAACACCATATATTTT. Protein sequence: CASSPDGQGGNTIYF. Full variable domain (outside the CDR3, taken from reference TRBV7-2 and TRBJ1-3): GAGVSQSPSNKVTEKGKDVELRCDPISGHTALYWYRQSLGQGLEFLIYFQGNSAPDKSGLPSDRFSAERTGGSVSTLTIQRTQQEDSAVYLCASSPDGQGGNTIYFGEGSWLTVV.

The rearrangement links TRBV20-1 to TRBJ1-6; D not resolved. CDR3 length: 12 amino acids. The V gene's germline CDR1 is DFQATT and CDR2 SNEGSKA (reference sequence). V lost 2 bases to trimming and J lost 14 bases, with 13 bases between them. CDR3 amino acids: CSARHRVPTLHF. The CDR3 bases are TGCAGTGCTAGACATAGGGTCCCGACCCTCCACTTT.

This clonotype came up once. This chain links TRBV7-9 with TRBJ2-3; no definite D call. In germline, CDR1 is SEHNR, CDR2 FQNEAQ (reference sequence). This CDR3 comprises 13 residues. V was shortened by 3 bases and J by 6 bases, with 10 bases between the two germline ends. CDR3 protein: CASSFLKTDTQYF. The CDR3 region has the DNA TGTGCCAGCAGCTTCTTGAAGACGGATACGCAGTATTTT.

This chain links TRBV6-5 with TRBJ2-2, with 7 bases fitting TRBD2. V gave up 2 bases and J gave up 0 bases; unmatched junction bases: 3. Germline values: CDR1 MNHEY, CDR2 SVGAGI. CDR3 length equals 16 residues. The CDR3 loop is CASSYGGGPNTGELFF. The CDR3 DNA reads TGTGCCAGCAGTTACGGGGGAGGGCCGAACACCGGGGAGCTGTTTTTT.

The chain combines TRBV11-2 with TRBJ2-3; the match to TRBD1 covers 7 bases. Germline-derived CDR1 and CDR2 are SGHAT and FQNNGV. J lost 3 bases, V lost 2 bases, and 11 bases had no gene match. This CDR3 is built from 17 residues. The CDR3 loop is CASSLYSWAGGTDTQYF. CDR3 DNA sequence: TGTGCCAGCAGCTTATACTCGTGGGCAGGGGGAACAGATACGCAGTATTTT. Full variable domain (outside the CDR3, taken from reference TRBV11-2 and TRBJ2-3): EAGVAQSPRYKIIEKRQSVAFWCNPISGHATLYWYQQILGQGPKLLIQFQNNGVVDDSQLPKDRFSAERLKGVDSTLKIQPAKLEDSAVYLCASSLYSWAGGTDTQYFGPGTRLTVL.